Below are 7 T cell receptor beta chains sequenced from a single sample in a study of identical twins. Each CDR3 protein gets one entry after TCRdb re-called the 5' RACE reads with MiXCR. The sample records 1.5 million to 2 million distinct CDR3 sequences, 25% to 35% being singletons. Sequencing was performed on cord blood. These receptors all come from a newborn girl in good health.

The J gene is TRBJ2-2, the V gene TRBV6-1; no definite D call. Germline V gene data show CDR1 as MNHNS and CDR2 as SASEGT. The CDR3 is 15 amino acids. Trimming stripped 8 bases from V and 0 bases from J, with 13 bases between. CDR3 loop: CASEVVPSNTGELFF. Here the CDR3 DNA reads TGTGCCAGCGAGGTGGTTCCGTCGAACACCGGGGAGCTGTTTTTT.

This rearrangement joins TRBV27 to TRBJ2-5; 10 nucleotides align to TRBD2. The CDR3 has 14 amino acids. The V segment lost 5 bases and the J segment 4 bases; nucleotides outside the gene matches: 4. The germline V gene encodes CDR1 MNHEY and CDR2 SMNVEV (reference sequence). The CDR3 region has the DNA TGTGCCAGCAGTGGGACTAGCGTTCGAGAGACCCAGTACTTC. As protein: CASSGTSVRETQYF.

This rearrangement joins TRBV18 to TRBJ2-3; the D gene is possibly TRBD2 (6 bases). From germline, CDR1 is KGHSH and CDR2 LQKENI. This CDR3 has 17 residues. The V and J ends lost 1 base and 0 bases respectively, with 14 bases between them. CDR3 DNA sequence: TGTGCCAGCTCACCACAAATTGGGACTCCAAGCACAGATACGCAGTATTTT. This gives the protein CASSPQIGTPSTDTQYF.

This clonotype was seen more than once but under ten times. V is TRBV20-1 and J is TRBJ2-1; 12 positions agree with TRBD2. The CDR3 totals 13 residues. CDR1 is DFQATT and CDR2 is SNEGSKA in the germline V gene (reference sequence). The ends lost 7 bases at V and 5 bases at J; junction bases unmatched: 3. CDR3 amino acids: CSGGLAGDNEQFF. The CDR3 DNA sequence: TGCAGTGGGGGACTAGCGGGTGACAATGAGCAGTTCTTC.

As regards this clonotype: Sequence at one end of the junction differs from germline and may be a read error. This chain joins TRBV7-6 and TRBJ2-3, with D unclear. Germline V lookup: CDR1 SGHVS, CDR2 FNYEAQ. The CDR3 runs 14 residues. CDR3 sequence (DNA): TGTGCCAGCAGTTTAGTTATCCTCGCGGATACGCAGTATTTT. Translation gives CASSLVILADTQYF.

The rearrangement links TRBV12-3 or TRBV12-4 to TRBJ2-5, with a tentative D call TRBD1 (5 bases). The CDR3 totals 15 residues. The V end was cut by 7 bases, the J end by 3 bases, with 18 bases between. Here the CDR3 DNA reads TGTGCCAGCACCGCAGGGCAGGGTGGGGAAGAGACCCAGTACTTC. It is translated as CASTAGQGGEETQYF.

This clonotype came up a few times. V is TRBV4-1 and J is TRBJ2-7; D is possibly TRBD1 or TRBD2 (6 bases each). The length of the CDR3 is 15 residues. Trimming took 3 bases from V and 5 from J, leaving 17 bases between them. The germline V gene encodes CDR1 MGHRA and CDR2 YSYEKL. CDR3 protein: CASSHRGGSRDEQYF. DNA for the CDR3: TGCGCCAGCAGCCACAGGGGAGGTAGCAGGGACGAGCAGTACTTC.